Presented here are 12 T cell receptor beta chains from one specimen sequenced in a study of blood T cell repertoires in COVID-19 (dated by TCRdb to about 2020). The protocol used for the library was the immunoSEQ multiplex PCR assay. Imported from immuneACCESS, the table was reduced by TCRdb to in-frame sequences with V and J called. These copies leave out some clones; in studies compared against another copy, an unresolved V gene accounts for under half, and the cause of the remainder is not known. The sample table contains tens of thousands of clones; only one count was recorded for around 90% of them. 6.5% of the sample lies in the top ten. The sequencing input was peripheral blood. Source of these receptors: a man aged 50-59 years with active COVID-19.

The CDR3 sequence is CASSLVRTGGRTEAFF. CDR3 coding DNA: TGTGCCAGCAGTTTAGTCCGGACAGGGGGTAGGACTGAAGCTTTCTTT. The chain joins TRBV28 to TRBJ1-1, with 10 positions matching TRBD1. The CDR3 loop spans 16 amino acids. Trimming cost V 2 bases and J 5 bases; bases outside gene matches: 8. CDR1 is MDHEN, CDR2 SYDVKM, per germline.

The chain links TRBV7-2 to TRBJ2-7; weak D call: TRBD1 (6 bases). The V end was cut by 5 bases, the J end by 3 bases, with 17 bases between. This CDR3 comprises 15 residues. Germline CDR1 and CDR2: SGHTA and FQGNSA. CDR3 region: CASSLSTGQSYEQYF. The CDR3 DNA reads TGTGCCAGCAGCCTCTCGACAGGACAGAGCTACGAGCAGTACTTC.

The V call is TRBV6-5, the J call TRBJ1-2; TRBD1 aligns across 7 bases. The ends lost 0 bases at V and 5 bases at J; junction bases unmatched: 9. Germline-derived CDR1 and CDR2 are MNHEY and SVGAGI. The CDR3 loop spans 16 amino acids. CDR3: CASSYSDRSGKYGYTF. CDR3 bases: TGTGCCAGCAGTTACTCGGACAGGTCGGGCAAGTATGGCTACACCTTC.

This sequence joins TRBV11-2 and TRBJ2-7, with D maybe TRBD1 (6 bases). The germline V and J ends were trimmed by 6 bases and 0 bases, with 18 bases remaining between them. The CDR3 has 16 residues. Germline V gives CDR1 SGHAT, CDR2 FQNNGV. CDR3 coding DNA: TGTGCCAGCAGTTCTGAAAGGGGGTTGAGCTCCTACGAGCAGTACTTC. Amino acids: CASSSERGLSSYEQYF.

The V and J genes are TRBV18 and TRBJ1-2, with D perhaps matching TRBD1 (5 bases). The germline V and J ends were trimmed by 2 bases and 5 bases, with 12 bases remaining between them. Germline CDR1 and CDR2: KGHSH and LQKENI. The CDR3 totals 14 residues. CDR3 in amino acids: CASSPYVGLYGYTF. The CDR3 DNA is TGTGCCAGCTCACCATATGTGGGGCTTTATGGCTACACCTTC.

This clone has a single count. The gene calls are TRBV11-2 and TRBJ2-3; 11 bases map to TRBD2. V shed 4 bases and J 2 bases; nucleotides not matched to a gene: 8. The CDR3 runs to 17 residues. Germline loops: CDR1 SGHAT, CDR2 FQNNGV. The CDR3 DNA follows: TGTGCCAGCAGCTCAATGGGACTAGCGGATATCACAGATACGCAGTATTTT. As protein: CASSSMGLADITDTQYF.

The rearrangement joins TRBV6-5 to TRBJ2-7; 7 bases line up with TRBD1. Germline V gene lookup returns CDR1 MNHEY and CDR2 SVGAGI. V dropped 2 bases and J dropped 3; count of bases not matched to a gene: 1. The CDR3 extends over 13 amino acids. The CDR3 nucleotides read TGTGCCAGCAGTTACGACAGGGACTACGAGCAGTACTTC. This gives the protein CASSYDRDYEQYF.

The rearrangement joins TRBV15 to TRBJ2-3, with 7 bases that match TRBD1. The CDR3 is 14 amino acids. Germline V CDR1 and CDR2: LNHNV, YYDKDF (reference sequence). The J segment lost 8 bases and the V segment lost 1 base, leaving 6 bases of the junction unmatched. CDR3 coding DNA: TGTGCCACCAGCAGAGGACAGGGAAGAGGTACGCAGTATTTT. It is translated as CATSRGQGRGTQYF.

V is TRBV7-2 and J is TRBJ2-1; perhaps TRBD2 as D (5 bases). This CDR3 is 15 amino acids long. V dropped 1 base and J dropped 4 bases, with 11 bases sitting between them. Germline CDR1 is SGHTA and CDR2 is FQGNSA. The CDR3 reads CASSLESGKYNEQFF. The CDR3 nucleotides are TGTGCCAGCAGCTTAGAGTCGGGAAAGTACAATGAGCAGTTCTTC.

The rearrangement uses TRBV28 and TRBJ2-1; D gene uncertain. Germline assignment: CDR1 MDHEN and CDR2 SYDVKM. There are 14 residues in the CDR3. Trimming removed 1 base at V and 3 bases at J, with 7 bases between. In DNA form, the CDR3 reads TGTGCCAGCAGTTTATCTCCAGGCTACAATGAGCAGTTCTTC. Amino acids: CASSLSPGYNEQFF.

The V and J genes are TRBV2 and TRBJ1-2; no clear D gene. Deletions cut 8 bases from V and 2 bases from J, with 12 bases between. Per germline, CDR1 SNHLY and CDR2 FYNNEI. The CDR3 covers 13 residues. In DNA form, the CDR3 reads TGTGCCAGCGTGGCAGGAAAAAACTATGGCTACACCTTC. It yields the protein CASVAGKNYGYTF.

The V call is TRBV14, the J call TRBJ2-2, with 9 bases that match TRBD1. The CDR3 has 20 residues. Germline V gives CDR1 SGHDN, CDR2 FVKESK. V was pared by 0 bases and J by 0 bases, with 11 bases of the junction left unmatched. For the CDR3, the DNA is TGTGCCAGCAGCCAAGATTTTGGGACAGGGTCCCTAGCGAACACCGGGGAGCTGTTTTTT. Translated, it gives CASSQDFGTGSLANTGELFF. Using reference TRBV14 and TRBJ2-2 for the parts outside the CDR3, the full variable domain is EAGVTQFPSHSVIEKGQTVTLRCDPISGHDNLYWYRRVMGKEIKFLLHFVKESKQDESGMPNNRFLAERTGGTYSTLKVQPAELEDSGVYFCASSQDFGTGSLANTGELFFGEGSRLTVL.